The 25 T cell receptor beta chains given below trace back to one sample, sequenced in a study of blood T cells in healthy people across ages. Primers used in a second PCR of about 7 to 12 cycles were a sample-barcoded 5' primer and a J-beta primer mix. A single record per CDR3 protein comes from TCRdb applying MiXCR to the 5' RACE reads. The sample yields under 850,000 distinct CDR3 sequences, 35% to 40% seen once. Sequenced sample: blood. The receptors were gathered from a young man in good health.

Only a few counts were recorded for this clonotype. V and J are TRBV5-4 and TRBJ2-3, with TRBD1 matching 7 bases. The V segment lost 0 bases and the J segment 3 bases; nucleotides outside the gene matches: 7. CDR1 is SGHNT, CDR2 YYREEE, per germline (reference sequence). The CDR3 is 16 amino acids. CDR3 residues: CASSLEGGAGTDTQYF. The DNA for the CDR3 is TGTGCCAGCAGCTTGGAAGGGGGCGCAGGGACAGATACGCAGTATTTT.

This chain connects TRBV6-2 or TRBV6-3 to TRBJ2-5; D ambiguous. This CDR3 comprises 12 residues. V lost 7 bases, J lost 5 bases, and 11 bases lay in between. Germline-derived CDR1 and CDR2 are MNHEY and SVGEGT. CDR3 residues: CASKWIRETQYF. The DNA of the CDR3 is TGTGCCAGCAAGTGGATAAGGGAGACCCAGTACTTC.

In its sample, this clonotype was seen once. The chain has TRBV14 and TRBJ2-7; 9 bases agree with TRBD2. Trimming cost V 0 bases and J 7 bases; bases outside gene matches: 16. The CDR3 consists of 18 residues. Germline CDR1 SGHDN, CDR2 FVKESK. CDR3 residues: CASSQDFAAGGSIYEQYF. The DNA for the CDR3 is TGTGCCAGCAGCCAAGATTTTGCGGCGGGGGGGAGTATCTATGAGCAGTACTTC.

V is TRBV20-1 and J is TRBJ1-2; unclear D gene. Germline loops: CDR1 DFQATT, CDR2 SNEGSKA (reference sequence). The length of the CDR3 is 12 residues. Trimming took 0 bases from V and 4 from J, leaving 6 bases between them. CDR3 sequence (DNA): TGCAGTGCTAGAGACAGCAGCTATGGCTACACCTTC. Its translation is CSARDSSYGYTF.

This clonotype was counted a few times. The chain links TRBV6-6 to TRBJ1-2; D ambiguous. The CDR3 has 13 residues. V lost 5 bases and J lost 6, with 13 bases in between. Germline V gene lookup returns CDR1 MNHNY and CDR2 SVGAGI (reference sequence). The CDR3 nucleotides are TGTGCCAGCAGTCCACTTGACCGGCATGGCTACACCTTC. It encodes CASSPLDRHGYTF.

This clonotype was recorded many times. The chain is built from TRBV11-2 and TRBJ2-1; D not resolved. With 3 bases removed from V and 2 bases from J, the gap between germline ends came to 11 bases. Germline V CDR1 and CDR2: SGHAT, FQNNGV. The CDR3 length is 15 residues. This CDR3 is CASSFVATPYNEQFF. The CDR3 DNA follows: TGTGCCAGCAGCTTCGTGGCCACACCCTACAATGAGCAGTTCTTC.

In the case of this clonotype: At one end the junction does not follow the germline gene, possibly because of a read error. The gene calls are TRBV4-2 and TRBJ1-2, with D maybe TRBD1 (6 bases). The V gene's germline CDR1 is LGHNA and CDR2 YNFKEQ. The length of the CDR3 is 13 residues. The CDR3 spells CASSPTGNYSYTF. The DNA of the CDR3 is TGTGCCAGCAGCCCCACAGGGAACTATAGCTACACCTTC.

CDR3 protein: CATTNDQWTQYF. CDR3 sequence (DNA): TGTGCCACCACAAACGACCAGTGGACCCAGTACTTC. The chain recombines TRBV24-1 with TRBJ2-5; D call uncertain. Trimming took off 8 bases at V and 7 bases at J, with 13 bases between the two ends. Germline V CDR1 and CDR2: KGHDR, SFDVKD. CDR3 length equals 12 residues.

This clonotype has just a few counts. The V gene is TRBV4-3, the J gene TRBJ1-1, with D tentatively TRBD1 (5 bases). The ends were cut back, 3 bases at V and 2 bases at J, with 13 bases in the middle. The length of the CDR3 is 15 residues. CDR1 and CDR2 (germline): LGHNA, YSLEER. The CDR3 DNA is TGCGCCAGCAGCCAGGCCGGGACCGGCAACACTGAAGCTTTCTTT. Its translation is CASSQAGTGNTEAFF.

This sequence joins TRBV11-2 and TRBJ2-5; maybe TRBD2 (6 bases). The V and J ends lost 0 bases and 5 bases respectively, with 19 bases between them. The CDR3 is made up of 17 amino acids. CDR1 SGHAT and CDR2 FQNNGV come from the germline V gene. CDR3 nucleotides: TGTGCCAGCAGCTTAGATAAACTAGCCCGGGCGTGGGAGACCCAGTACTTC. This codes for CASSLDKLARAWETQYF. Drawing the rest from reference TRBV11-2 and TRBJ2-5, the complete variable domain is EAGVAQSPRYKIIEKRQSVAFWCNPISGHATLYWYQQILGQGPKLLIQFQNNGVVDDSQLPKDRFSAERLKGVDSTLKIQPAKLEDSAVYLCASSLDKLARAWETQYFGPGTRLLVL.

The V gene is TRBV6-5, the J gene TRBJ1-5; D not resolved. V gave up 7 bases and J gave up 7 bases, with 11 bases separating them. The germline V gene encodes CDR1 MNHEY and CDR2 SVGAGI. There are 12 residues in the CDR3. The CDR3 sequence: CASNTPGQPQHF. The CDR3 DNA follows: TGTGCCAGCAACACACCGGGACAGCCCCAGCATTTT.

This clonotype has a count of ten or more. The V call is TRBV5-1, the J call TRBJ2-1; the D gene is possibly TRBD1 (6 bases). With 0 bases removed from V and 7 bases from J, the gap between germline ends came to 11 bases. Germline loops: CDR1 SGHRS, CDR2 YFSETQ. This CDR3 comprises 14 residues. The CDR3 DNA reads as TGCGCCAGCAGCTTGGCCTTAAGGGGGAATGAGCAGTTCTTC. Amino acid sequence: CASSLALRGNEQFF.

CDR3 loop: CASSTGTGAREQYF. CDR3 DNA sequence: TGTGCCAGCAGTACCGGGACAGGGGCCAGGGAGCAGTACTTC. The gene calls are TRBV6-5 and TRBJ2-7; 10 bases are shared with TRBD1. The CDR3 contains 14 residues. The V segment lost 5 bases and the J segment 7 bases; nucleotides outside the gene matches: 8. The V gene's germline CDR1 is MNHEY and CDR2 SVGAGI.

This clonotype was seen a few times. The chain uses TRBV3-1 and TRBJ2-1, with TRBD2 matching over 7 bases. Germline V CDR1 and CDR2: LGHDT, YNNKEL (reference sequence). This CDR3 comprises 16 residues. V trimming: 2 bases; J trimming: 5 bases; junction bases outside the gene matches: 9. The CDR3 region has the DNA TGTGCCAGCAGCCAATTACGCGGACTAGGTGACAATGAGCAGTTCTTC. Translated, it gives CASSQLRGLGDNEQFF.

The V and J genes are TRBV2 and TRBJ2-1; D is unresolved. Per the germline V gene, CDR1 is SNHLY and CDR2 is FYNNEI. Trimming stripped 6 bases from V and 4 bases from J, with 10 bases between. This CDR3 has 13 amino acids. The CDR3 here is CASRPGPYNEQFF. The DNA for the CDR3 is TGTGCCAGCAGACCAGGCCCTTACAATGAGCAGTTCTTC.

J is TRBJ2-2 and V is TRBV19, with no clear D. With 7 bases removed from V and 1 base from J, the gap between germline ends came to 16 bases. CDR1 and CDR2 (germline): LNHDA, SQIVND (reference sequence). The CDR3 is 16 residues long. The CDR3 DNA reads as TGTGCCAGTAAATCCGGGCCGAGCCTGAACACCGGGGAGCTGTTTTTT. Translation gives CASKSGPSLNTGELFF.

This clonotype turned up a few times. The chain combines TRBV12-3 or TRBV12-4 with TRBJ1-2, with D perhaps matching TRBD1 (5 bases). The V gene lost 6 bases and the J gene lost 4 bases, with 18 bases spanning the gap. The CDR3 is 15 residues long. For the CDR3, the DNA is TGTGCCAGCAGCCGTGGCCCGGCGGGGGGCTATGGCTACACCTTC. Translating it yields CASSRGPAGGYGYTF.

This clonotype was counted a few times. The chain's CDR3 is CASVGGSLYEQYF. The CDR3 DNA is TGTGCTAGTGTTGGGGGCAGCCTATACGAGCAGTACTTC. The chain is built from TRBV12-5 and TRBJ2-7, with D maybe TRBD1 (6 bases). The germline V gene encodes CDR1 LGHNT and CDR2 FRNRAP. The germline V and J ends were trimmed by 7 bases and 4 bases, with 14 bases remaining between them. The CDR3 contains 13 residues.

The chain is built from TRBV4-1 and TRBJ1-5; 9 nucleotides agree with TRBD1. The CDR3 runs 14 residues. V shed 3 bases, J shed 6 bases, and the junction held 3 bases outside the gene matches. Germline V CDR1 and CDR2: MGHRA, YSYEKL. The CDR3 protein is CASSHQTGGQPQHF. The CDR3 DNA is TGCGCCAGCAGCCACCAGACAGGGGGTCAGCCCCAGCATTTT.

With respect to this clonotype: At one end the junction does not follow the germline gene, possibly because of a read error. The chain joins TRBV12-3 or TRBV12-4 to TRBJ2-3, with unresolved D. The CDR3 contains 15 residues. CDR3 sequence (DNA): TGTGCCAGCAGTAAGGACGGCTCGAGCACAGATATGCAGTATTTT. Amino acids: CASSKDGSSTDMQYF.

As for this clonotype: A junction boundary mismatches the germline segment, possibly from a read error. The chain is built from TRBV25-1 and TRBJ1-2; D is unresolved. CDR1 and CDR2 (germline): MGHDK, SYGVNS. The CDR3 loop spans 17 amino acids. For the CDR3, the DNA is TGTGCCAGCAGTGGCGCCGGAGTCCATCCTCGTTCCTATCGCTACACCTTC. Protein sequence: CASSGAGVHPRSYRYTF.

The rearrangement uses TRBV10-3 and TRBJ1-5; 8 nucleotides line up with TRBD1. The CDR3 runs 16 residues. V dropped 5 bases and J dropped 6; count of bases not matched to a gene: 12. Germline CDR1 is ENHRY and CDR2 is SYGVKD. CDR3 bases: TGTGCCATCAGTCCGACAGGGGCGGGTATAGGTCAGCCCCAGCATTTT. Translated, it gives CAISPTGAGIGQPQHF.

V usage is TRBV7-2 and J usage is TRBJ1-2; D not certain. Germline values: CDR1 SGHTA, CDR2 FQGNSA. V was pared by 11 bases and J by 6 bases, with 10 bases between. The CDR3 runs to 10 residues. CDR3 in DNA: TGTGCCCGCCGCCGCGATGGCTACACCTTC. Translating it yields CARRRDGYTF.

The V call is TRBV29-1, the J call TRBJ2-7; D not resolved. CDR1 is SQVTM and CDR2 is ANQGSEA in the germline V gene. The CDR3 runs to 11 residues. The V end was cut by 4 bases, the J end by 4 bases, with 8 bases between. The CDR3 DNA reads as TGCAGCGTTGTGTGGGGTTACGAGCAGTACTTC. This codes for CSVVWGYEQYF.

This clonotype was observed a few times. The chain recombines TRBV7-2 with TRBJ2-6; TRBD2 is a possible D gene (5 bases). Germline loops: CDR1 SGHTA, CDR2 FQGNSA. This CDR3 is built from 16 residues. V was cut by 4 bases and J by 0 bases, with 10 bases left in between. The CDR3 DNA follows: TGTGCCAGCAGCTCTGGACTGAGCTCTGGGGCCAACGTCCTGACTTTC. Its protein is CASSSGLSSGANVLTF.